These T cell receptor beta chains were read from a single sample in a study of OX40 agonist ivuxolimab in advanced cancers. Data came from immunoSEQ multiplex PCR; TCRdb stores just in-frame clones and leaves some out. The data hold fewer than 85,000 clones, with 84% observed a single time. The sample here was CD4+ or CD8+ T cells sorted from blood, taken in a trial of the OX40 agonist ivuxolimab. The receptors were sampled from an adult with an advanced solid tumor such as melanoma, head and neck, liver or kidney cancer. Each CDR3 is given with its conserved first and last residue. D genes are given only for firm matches. Size tells how often a clone was seen (once, few, many) or the class of an expanded clone, and some rows leave it out.

size,D,V,J,CDR3,DNA
once,TRBD1,TRBV29-1,TRBJ2-7,CSVEFWDRGYREQYF,TGCAGCGTTGAATTCTGGGACAGGGGGTACCGCGAGCAGTACTTC
-,TRBD2,TRBV5-5,TRBJ2-2,CASSFVGTMNTGELFF,TGTGCCAGCAGCTTTGTCGGGACTATGAACACCGGGGAGCTGTTTTTT
-,-,TRBV7-3,TRBJ2-7,CASSPGREAYEQYF,TGTGCCAGCAGTCCCGGGCGCGAGGCCTACGAGCAGTACTTC
-,TRBD1,TRBV28,TRBJ1-1,CASSLASGQADTEAFF,TGTGCCAGCAGTCTCGCCTCGGGACAGGCGGACACTGAAGCTTTCTTT
-,TRBD2,TRBV7-9,TRBJ2-5,CASSRLAGVRQGETQYF,TGTGCCAGCAGTCGACTAGCGGGGGTGAGACAGGGAGAGACCCAGTACTTC
-,-,TRBV6-1,TRBJ1-4,CASSERRTVSRVTEKLFF,TGTGCCAGCAGCGAAAGAAGGACAGTTTCTCGAGTCACTGAAAAACTGTTTTTT
medium-sized,TRBD1,TRBV11-2,TRBJ1-6,CASSFDLGQVNYNSPLHF,TGTGCCAGCAGCTTTGACTTGGGACAGGTTAATTATAATTCACCCCTCCACTTT
-,-,TRBV15,TRBJ2-5,CATSRAQGGETQYF,TGTGCCACCAGCAGAGCCCAGGGGGGGGAGACCCAGTACTTC
-,-,TRBV7-2,TRBJ1-3,CASSSGNTIYF,TGTGCCAGCAGCTCCGGAAACACCATATATTTT
-,-,TRBV7-2,TRBJ2-7,CASTKKTGPYEQYF,TGTGCCAGCACCAAGAAGACAGGACCCTACGAGCAGTACTTC
-,TRBD2,TRBV5-4,TRBJ2-1,CASTLGGGRDNEQFF,TGTGCCAGCACCCTCGGGGGGGGGCGAGACAATGAGCAGTTCTTC
-,-,TRBV5-5,TRBJ1-6,CASSLAWPSGSPLHF,TGTGCCAGCAGCTTGGCCTGGCCGTCGGGTTCACCCCTCCACTTT
-,-,TRBV7-6,TRBJ2-7,CASSDLWEVHF,TGTGCCAGCAGCGACCTCTGGGAGGTGCACTTC
-,-,TRBV7-2,TRBJ1-1,CASSLGRLRVNTEAFF,TGTGCCAGCAGCTTAGGTCGGCTAAGGGTTAACACTGAAGCTTTCTTT
-,TRBD2,TRBV5-1,TRBJ2-1,CASTPLSGSSYNEQFF,TGCGCCAGCACCCCCCTTAGCGGGAGCTCCTACAATGAGCAGTTCTTC
-,-,TRBV5-5,TRBJ1-3,CASSLVQGPSGNTIYF,TGTGCCAGCAGCTTGGTCCAGGGGCCCTCTGGAAACACCATATATTTT
-,TRBD1,TRBV7-9,TRBJ2-7,CASSSDRGEQYF,TGTGCCAGCAGCTCCGACAGGGGGGAGCAGTACTTC
-,-,TRBV6-6,TRBJ1-5,CASSYPPRANQPQHF,TGTGCCAGCAGTTACCCTCCAAGAGCCAATCAGCCCCAGCATTTT
-,TRBD2,TRBV6-5,TRBJ2-7,CASLGEGGDEQYF,TGTGCCAGCTTGGGGGAGGGAGGGGACGAGCAGTACTTC
-,-,TRBV5-4,TRBJ2-1,CASSLEGGSYNEQFF,TGTGCCAGCAGCTTGGAGGGGGGCTCCTACAATGAGCAGTTCTTC
-,TRBD1,TRBV27,TRBJ1-1,CASSLGTGFEAFF,TGTGCCAGCAGTCTTGGGACAGGGTTCGAAGCTTTCTTT
-,-,TRBV6-1,TRBJ2-7,CASKTGTTYEQYF,TGTGCCAGCAAAACAGGGACGACCTACGAGCAGTACTTC
-,-,TRBV2,TRBJ2-7,CASSWDGDEQYF,TGTGCCAGCAGCTGGGACGGCGACGAGCAGTACTTC
-,TRBD2,TRBV29-1,TRBJ2-1,CSVVGGRVVNEQFF,TGCAGCGTTGTGGGCGGGAGGGTAGTCAATGAGCAGTTCTTC
-,-,TRBV10-2,TRBJ2-5,CASRGGFGSGETQYF,TGCGCCAGCAGGGGGGGATTCGGAAGTGGAGAGACCCAGTACTTC
-,-,TRBV11-2,TRBJ2-7,CASSFAVARGYEQYF,TGTGCCAGCAGCTTCGCCGTCGCCAGGGGCTACGAGCAGTACTTC
-,-,TRBV10-3,TRBJ2-7,CAINSPGSYEQYF,TGTGCCATCAACAGTCCAGGCTCCTACGAGCAGTACTTC
-,TRBD2,TRBV18,TRBJ2-7,CASSTTGTSGYEQYF,TGTGCCAGCTCAACCACTGGGACTAGCGGTTACGAGCAGTACTTC
-,-,TRBV14,TRBJ1-6,CASSQEKGQGSPLHF,TGTGCCAGCAGCCAAGAAAAGGGGCAGGGTTCACCCCTCCACTTT
-,-,TRBV9,TRBJ2-3,CASSVDWPSTDTQYF,TGTGCCAGCAGCGTAGATTGGCCTAGCACAGATACGCAGTATTTT
-,-,TRBV7-9,TRBJ1-2,CASSLGANYGYTF,TGTGCCAGCAGCCTCGGGGCTAACTATGGCTACACCTTC
-,-,TRBV5-1,TRBJ1-5,CASSFGAGVNQPQHF,TGCGCCAGCAGCTTCGGGGCAGGGGTTAATCAGCCCCAGCATTTT